One sample yielded the 10 T cell receptor beta chains listed below, sequenced in a study of shared clonotypes between healthy human individuals. Measured with immunoSEQ multiplex PCR; TCRdb has only the in-frame clones, and not every one. The sample contains approximately 1.4 million clones, 95% to 99% of which appear only once. Sequences were obtained from naive CD4+ T cells sorted from blood. The sample's subset: CD45RA+ positively selected. The receptors shown here come from a man aged 30-40 years in good health.

The chain combines TRBV5-4 with TRBJ1-5, with D perhaps TRBD1 (5 bases). The CDR3 has 17 residues. V lost 4 bases to trimming and J lost 2 bases, with 19 bases between them. Germline values: CDR1 SGHNT, CDR2 YYREEE (reference sequence). The CDR3 DNA is TGTGCCAGCAGCCGGGACGGAGGACCTGATGGCAATCAGCCCCAGCATTTT. It specifies CASSRDGGPDGNQPQHF.

The chain uses TRBV15 and TRBJ2-2; D is uncertain. Trimming cost V 2 bases and J 6 bases, with 13 bases left between them. Germline lookup yields CDR1 LNHNV and CDR2 YYDKDF (reference sequence). This CDR3 is built from 15 residues. The CDR3 loop reads CATSRSSLQPGELFF. The CDR3 DNA sequence: TGTGCCACCAGCAGATCCTCCCTTCAGCCCGGGGAGCTGTTTTTT.

The gene calls are TRBV7-8 and TRBJ1-3; D possibly corresponds to TRBD1 (5 bases). The CDR3 covers 17 residues. Germline CDR1 reads SGHVS; CDR2 reads FQNEAQ. V lost 5 bases, J lost 0 bases, and 17 bases lay in between. The CDR3 region has the DNA TGTGCCAGCAGCATTAGCACCACAGGCGCCTCTGGAAACACCATATATTTT. Encoded protein: CASSISTTGASGNTIYF.

The chain has TRBV10-3 and TRBJ2-7, with 7 positions matching TRBD1. V shed 5 bases, J shed 3 bases, and the junction held 4 bases outside the gene matches. The CDR3 is 13 amino acids. Germline V gene data show CDR1 as ENHRY and CDR2 as SYGVKD. CDR3 DNA: TGTGCCATCAGTAACACAGGGGACTACGAGCAGTACTTC. As protein: CAISNTGDYEQYF.

This sequence joins TRBV25-1 and TRBJ2-5; TRBD2 agrees at 8 bases. Germline trimming cut 1 base from V and 13 bases from J; bases unmatched to any gene: 5. The CDR3 sequence is 12 residues long. Germline values: CDR1 MGHDK, CDR2 SYGVNS. CDR3 nucleotides: TGTGCCAGCAGTGAATCCGGGACTAGGGCGTACTTC. Translated: CASSESGTRAYF. Based on the CDR3 plus reference TRBV25-1 and TRBJ2-5, the full variable domain is EADIYQTPRYLVIGTGKKITLECSQTMGHDKMYWYQQDPGMELHLIHYSYGVNSTEKGDLSSESTVSRIRTEHFPLTLESARPSHTSQYLCASSESGTRAYFGPGTRLLVL.

The genes are TRBV27 and TRBJ2-7, with D hard to call. The CDR3 is 12 amino acids. Germline-derived CDR1 and CDR2 are MNHEY and SMNVEV (reference sequence). V lost 6 bases and J 2 bases, leaving 8 bases between the germline ends. This CDR3 is CASRLTPYEQYF. In DNA form, the CDR3 reads TGTGCCAGCAGACTAACACCCTACGAGCAGTACTTC.

J is TRBJ2-7 and V is TRBV18, with TRBD2 matching 9 bases. Per germline, CDR1 KGHSH and CDR2 LQKENI. The CDR3 is 16 residues long. J gave up 7 bases and V 3 bases, and 13 bases lay outside the gene matches. The CDR3 nucleotides are TGTGCCAGCTCACCGGCTGCGGGAGGGCCGGTGGGGGAGCAGTACTTC. This codes for CASSPAAGGPVGEQYF.

The chain couples TRBV19 to TRBJ1-1; 8 positions match TRBD1. Unmatched junction bases numbered 9, after V lost 6 bases and J lost 12 bases. CDR1 is LNHDA and CDR2 is SQIVND in the germline V gene (reference sequence). The length of the CDR3 is 12 residues. This CDR3 reads CASSIGQGITFF. The CDR3, as DNA: TGTGCCAGTAGCATCGGACAGGGTATAACTTTCTTT.

The V call is TRBV5-6, the J call TRBJ1-4; maybe TRBD1 (6 bases). V lost 4 bases to trimming and J lost 6 bases, with 22 bases between them. Germline CDR1 SGHDT, CDR2 YYEEEE. This CDR3 region has 17 residues. CDR3 in amino acids: CASSTATDRSIHEKLFF. The CDR3 DNA follows: TGTGCCAGCAGCACCGCAACTGACAGGTCGATTCATGAAAAACTGTTTTTT.

The chain couples TRBV19 to TRBJ2-2; 8 bases match TRBD1. Germline CDR1 LNHDA, CDR2 SQIVND (reference sequence). The CDR3 runs to 15 residues. V lost 10 bases and J lost 4; bases outside the gene matches: 11. In DNA form, the CDR3 reads TGTGCCACCCAGGGGGCGTTCTTAAGCACCGGGGAGCTGTTTTTT. Protein product: CATQGAFLSTGELFF. Drawing the rest from reference TRBV19 and TRBJ2-2, the complete variable domain is DGGITQSPKYLFRKEGQNVTLSCEQNLNHDAMYWYRQDPGQGLRLIYYSQIVNDFQKGDIAEGYSVSREKKESFPLTVTSAQKNPTAFYLCATQGAFLSTGELFFGEGSRLTVL.